This TCR beta chain was recovered during a study of graft-versus-host responses after intestinal transplantation. J lost 8 bases, V lost 5 bases, and 10 bases had no gene match. The CDR3 contains 14 residues. The germline gives CDR1 LNHNV, CDR2 YYDKDF (reference sequence). About this clone: The antigen is undetermined.

TCRdb's copy holds only in-frame clones and misses some; the assay was immunoSEQ multiplex PCR. Among approximately 78,000 clones listed, around 86% were seen once. This chain connects TRBV15 to TRBJ1-2; 8 nucleotides match TRBD1. The sample was unstimulated CD8+ T cells sorted from spleen or lymph node cells, taken before transplant. The sequence was obtained from a human donor who was the organ donor for an intestinal transplant. This CDR3 reads CATSGGAGGEGYTF. In nucleotides, the CDR3 is TGTGCCACCAGCGGAGGGGCAGGGGGCGAAGGCTACACCTTC.